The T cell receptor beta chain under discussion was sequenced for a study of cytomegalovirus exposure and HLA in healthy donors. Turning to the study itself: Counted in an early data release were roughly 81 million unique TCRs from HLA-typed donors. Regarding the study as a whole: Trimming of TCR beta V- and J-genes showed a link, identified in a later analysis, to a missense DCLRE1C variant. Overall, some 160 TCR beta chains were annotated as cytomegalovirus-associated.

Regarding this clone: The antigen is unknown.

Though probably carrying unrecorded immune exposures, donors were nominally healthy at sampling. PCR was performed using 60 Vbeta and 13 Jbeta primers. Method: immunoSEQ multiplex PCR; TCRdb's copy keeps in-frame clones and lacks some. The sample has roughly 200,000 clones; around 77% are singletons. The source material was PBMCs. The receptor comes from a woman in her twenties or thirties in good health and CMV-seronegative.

CDR3 DNA: TGTGCCAGCAGTGAAAGCCTAGCGGGAGAAGAATCTAGCACAGATACGCAGTATTTT. Protein sequence: CASSESLAGEESSTDTQYF. V gene TRBV2 combines with J gene TRBJ2-3; 10 nucleotides line up with TRBD2. This CDR3 is 19 amino acids long. CDR1 is SNHLY, CDR2 FYNNEI, per germline. V lost 2 bases, J lost 0 bases, and 11 bases stayed unmatched. The complete variable domain, with remaining parts taken from reference TRBV2 and TRBJ2-3, reads EPEVTQTPSHQVTQMGQEVILRCVPISNHLYFYWYRQILGQKVEFLVSFYNNEISEKSEIFDDQFSVERPDGSNFTLKIRSTKLEDSAMYFCASSESLAGEESSTDTQYFGPGTRLTVL.